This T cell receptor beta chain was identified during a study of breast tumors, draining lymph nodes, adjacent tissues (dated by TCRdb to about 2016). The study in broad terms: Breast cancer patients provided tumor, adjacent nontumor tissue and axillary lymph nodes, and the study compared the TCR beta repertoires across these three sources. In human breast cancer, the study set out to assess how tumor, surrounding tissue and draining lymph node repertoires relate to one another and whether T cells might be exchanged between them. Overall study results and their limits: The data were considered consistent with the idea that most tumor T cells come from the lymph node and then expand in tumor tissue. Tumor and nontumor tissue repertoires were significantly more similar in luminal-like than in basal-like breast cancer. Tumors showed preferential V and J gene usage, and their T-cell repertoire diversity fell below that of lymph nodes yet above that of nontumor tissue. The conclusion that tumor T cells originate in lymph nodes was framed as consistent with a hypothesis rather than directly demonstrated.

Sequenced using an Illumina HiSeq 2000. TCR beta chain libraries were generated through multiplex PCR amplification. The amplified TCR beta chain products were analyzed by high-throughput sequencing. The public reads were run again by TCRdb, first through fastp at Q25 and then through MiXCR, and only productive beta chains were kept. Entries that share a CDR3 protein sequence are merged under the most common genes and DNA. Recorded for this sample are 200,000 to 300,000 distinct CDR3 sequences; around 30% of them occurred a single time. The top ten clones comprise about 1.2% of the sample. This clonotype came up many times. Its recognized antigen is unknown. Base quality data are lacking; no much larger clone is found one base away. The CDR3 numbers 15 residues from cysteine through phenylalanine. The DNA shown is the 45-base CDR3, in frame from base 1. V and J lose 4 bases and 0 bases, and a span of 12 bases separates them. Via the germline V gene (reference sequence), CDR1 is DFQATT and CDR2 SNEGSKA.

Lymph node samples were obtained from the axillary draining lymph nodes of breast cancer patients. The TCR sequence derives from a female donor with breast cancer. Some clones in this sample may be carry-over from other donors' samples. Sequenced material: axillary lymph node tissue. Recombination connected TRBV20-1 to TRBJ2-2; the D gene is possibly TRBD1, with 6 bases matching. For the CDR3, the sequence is CSAIPGQTNTGELFF. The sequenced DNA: TGCAGTGCTATCCCGGGACAAACGAACACCGGGGAGCTGTTTTTT.